These 5 T cell receptor beta chains share one sample of origin, sequenced in a study of blood T cell repertoires in COVID-19. Clones were sequenced by immunoSEQ multiplex PCR, and TCRdb holds only the in-frame ones, with some missing. The table shows 300,000 to 450,000 clones, with more than 70% occurring only once. The sequenced sample consisted of PBMCs or T cells enriched from blood (not recorded which). These receptors all come from a man between 25 and 39 years old who had recovered from COVID-19.

This chain joins TRBV7-2 and TRBJ1-5, with unresolved D. There are 15 residues in the CDR3. The germline V gene encodes CDR1 SGHTA and CDR2 FQGNSA. V was shortened by 0 bases and J by 1 base, with 7 bases between the two germline ends. The DNA for the CDR3 is TGTGCCAGCAGCTTAGCGATGACAAGCAATCAGCCCCAGCATTTT. This encodes CASSLAMTSNQPQHF.

V is TRBV5-1 and J is TRBJ2-1; TRBD1 aligns across 8 bases. CDR1 is SGHRS and CDR2 is YFSETQ in the germline V gene. The V segment lost 1 base and the J segment 1 base; nucleotides outside the gene matches: 4. The CDR3 totals 16 residues. CDR3 in DNA: TGCGCCAGCAGCTTGCCAGGGGGCGGATCCTACAATGAGCAGTTCTTC. Amino acid sequence: CASSLPGGGSYNEQFF.

V is TRBV9 and J is TRBJ2-1; D remains ambiguous. Germline V gene data show CDR1 as SGDLS and CDR2 as YYNGEE. The CDR3 runs 13 residues. V was clipped by 0 bases and J by 10 bases, with 11 bases between them. The CDR3 nucleotides read TGTGCCAGCAGCGTAGGAGGTGGTAGCGAGCAGTTCTTC. It specifies CASSVGGGSEQFF.

Here the CDR3 reads CASSPAGALHTIYF. In DNA, the CDR3 is TGTGCCAGCTCCCCAGCGGGTGCGCTGCACACCATATATTTT. The genes are TRBV9 and TRBJ1-3; D is unresolved. In germline, CDR1 is SGDLS, CDR2 YYNGEE. CDR3 length: 14 residues. Between the trimmed V and J ends, which lost 7 bases and 8 bases, there was a span of 19 bases.

The genes are TRBV7-9 and TRBJ1-5; D is possibly TRBD1 (5 bases). Germline CDR1 SEHNR, CDR2 FQNEAQ (reference sequence). The CDR3 is 16 amino acids. The V end was cut by 2 bases, the J end by 3 bases, with 14 bases between. The CDR3 here is CASSLSAGTYNQPQHF. CDR3 coding DNA: TGTGCCAGCAGCTTAAGTGCAGGGACTTACAATCAGCCCCAGCATTTT. Full variable domain (rest looked up from reference TRBV7-9 and TRBJ1-5): DTGVSQNPRHKITKRGQNVTFRCDPISEHNRLYWYRQTLGQGPEFLTYFQNEAQLEKSRLLSDRFSAERPKGSFSTLEIQRTEQGDSAMYLCASSLSAGTYNQPQHFGDGTRLSIL.